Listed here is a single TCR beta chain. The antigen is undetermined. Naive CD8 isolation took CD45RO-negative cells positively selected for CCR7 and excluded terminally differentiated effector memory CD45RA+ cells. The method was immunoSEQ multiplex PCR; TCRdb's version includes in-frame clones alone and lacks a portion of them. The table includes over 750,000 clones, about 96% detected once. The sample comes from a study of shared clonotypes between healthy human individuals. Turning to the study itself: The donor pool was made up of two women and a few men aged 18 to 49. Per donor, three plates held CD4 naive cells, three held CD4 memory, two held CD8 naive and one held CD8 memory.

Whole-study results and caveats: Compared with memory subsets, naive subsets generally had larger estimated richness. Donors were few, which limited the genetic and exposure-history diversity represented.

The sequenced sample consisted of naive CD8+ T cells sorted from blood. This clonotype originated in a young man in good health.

Here the CDR3 reads CASSIGLTTEAFF. In DNA, the CDR3 is TGTGCCAGTAGTATTGGCCTAACCACTGAAGCTTTCTTT. J is TRBJ1-1 and V is TRBV19; D unresolved. The germline gives CDR1 LNHDA, CDR2 SQIVND (reference sequence). The CDR3 has 13 amino acids. V shed 3 bases and J shed 4 bases, with 9 bases lying between them.